One and the same sample provided the 6 T cell receptor beta chains below, sequenced in a study of T-cell memory formation after mild COVID-19. TCRdb reanalysed the 5' RACE reads using MiXCR and keeps one entry per CDR3 protein. The data hold fewer than 450,000 distinct CDR3 sequences, with roughly a quarter observed a single time. Sequenced material: PBMCs or a T cell subset sorted from them (not recorded which). Receptors originate from an adult woman who had mild COVID-19 (a few samples of this study predate the infection). Cell type and time point are not known.

This clonotype was seen a few times. The CDR3 nucleotides are TGTGCCAGCAGCCCAGGGGGGGCCAAGTCCGGAAACACCATATATTTT. Translation gives CASSPGGAKSGNTIYF. The chain recombines TRBV7-9 with TRBJ1-3, with 7 bases fitting TRBD1. Germline V gives CDR1 SEHNR, CDR2 FQNEAQ (reference sequence). The CDR3 runs to 16 residues. The ends lost 5 bases at V and 4 bases at J; junction bases unmatched: 11.

The rearrangement joins TRBV20-1 to TRBJ2-5, with a possible D match to TRBD1 (5 bases). The germline V and J ends were trimmed by 1 base and 4 bases, with 10 bases remaining between them. This CDR3 spans 13 amino acids. Germline CDR1 reads DFQATT; CDR2 reads SNEGSKA (reference sequence). The CDR3 reads CSARVTVPETQYF. In nucleotides, the CDR3 is TGCAGTGCTAGAGTGACAGTCCCAGAGACCCAGTACTTC.

This chain links TRBV7-8 with TRBJ2-2; 8 bases are shared with TRBD2. There are 17 residues in the CDR3. J lost 5 bases, V lost 6 bases, and 14 bases had no gene match. Germline CDR1 reads SGHVS; CDR2 reads FQNEAQ. The CDR3 DNA reads TGTGCCAGCAGTTCCCAGGGTGGCGGGAGGTATACCGGGGAGCTGTTTTTT. Protein product: CASSSQGGGRYTGELFF.

The chain is built from TRBV6-2 or TRBV6-3 and TRBJ2-2; 7 bases are shared with TRBD1. CDR3 length: 16 residues. The ends lost 7 bases at V and 0 bases at J; junction bases unmatched: 8. Looked up from germline, CDR1 is MNHEY and CDR2 is SVGEGT. The CDR3, as DNA: TGTGCCAGCACCCCCCAGGGGACAGCGAACACCGGGGAGCTGTTTTTT. It encodes CASTPQGTANTGELFF.

V gene TRBV14 combines with J gene TRBJ1-6; D is unclear. The CDR3 is made up of 14 amino acids. The V gene's germline CDR1 is SGHDN and CDR2 FVKESK. V was shortened by 2 bases and J by 10 bases, with 12 bases between the two germline ends. CDR3 sequence reads: CASSQRGDYSPLHF. DNA for the CDR3: TGTGCCAGCAGCCAAAGAGGTGACTACTCACCCCTCCACTTT. Drawing the rest from reference TRBV14 and TRBJ1-6, the complete variable domain is EAGVTQFPSHSVIEKGQTVTLRCDPISGHDNLYWYRRVMGKEIKFLLHFVKESKQDESGMPNNRFLAERTGGTYSTLKVQPAELEDSGVYFCASSQRGDYSPLHFGNGTRLTVT.

A few counts support this clonotype. J is TRBJ2-1 and V is TRBV4-3, with unresolved D. Trimming shortened V by 4 bases and J by 2 bases, and 24 bases separated the two germline ends. CDR3 size: 19 residues. Germline V gives CDR1 LGHNA, CDR2 YSLEER. The CDR3 is CASSRRNLTLRRAYNEQFF. For the CDR3, the DNA is TGCGCCAGCAGCCGAAGAAACCTGACCCTCCGCCGGGCCTACAATGAGCAGTTCTTC.